The rows below give T cell receptor beta chains drawn from one sample of a study of cytomegalovirus exposure and HLA in healthy donors. The method was immunoSEQ multiplex PCR; TCRdb's version includes in-frame clones alone and lacks a portion of them. The repertoire table contains over 60,000 clones. Sequenced input: PBMCs. Source of these receptors: a female donor in good health and CMV-seropositive. The conserved cysteine and the conserved F or W are not part of the CDR3 here. Each record gives: CDR3 protein, V gene, J gene, D gene. The D gene is left open where the match is weak.

ASSPRQGTSTDTQY	TRBV9	TRBJ2-3	TRBD1
ASSAPQPGTGTEQY	TRBV5-1	TRBJ2-7	TRBD1
ASSLGGGGYT	TRBV5-1	TRBJ1-2	TRBD1
ASSADRENTEAF	TRBV7-9	TRBJ1-1	TRBD1
ASSSQGRPGEKLF	TRBV7-2	TRBJ1-4	.
ASSSPRAGNTEAF	TRBV6-5	TRBJ1-1	.
ASSLRGLVGGSYNEQF	TRBV11-1	TRBJ2-1	TRBD2
ASSYSAGGRGYT	TRBV6-5	TRBJ1-2	.
ASSSGHGEQY	TRBV11-3	TRBJ2-7	.
ASSLGQVPNQPQH	TRBV5-6	TRBJ1-5	.
ASRGATSTDTQY	TRBV19	TRBJ2-3	.
ASGWVGAGNQPQH	TRBV6-1	TRBJ1-5	.
ASSLSGGEKLF	TRBV7-2	TRBJ1-4	.
ASSVQDRGGNTIY	TRBV9	TRBJ1-3	TRBD1
ASSSLDRESTLGYT	TRBV7-9	TRBJ1-2	TRBD1
ASSLVGGSNQPQH	TRBV28	TRBJ1-5	.
ASNHGTSINEQF	TRBV6-1	TRBJ2-1	TRBD2
ASSSSGQTYEQY	TRBV6-6	TRBJ2-7	TRBD1
ASRDRVRAF	TRBV28	TRBJ1-1	TRBD1
AWSSKGITGELF	TRBV30	TRBJ2-2	.
AWKARTGGTGELF	TRBV30	TRBJ2-2	TRBD1
ASSLTTPSVYNEQF	TRBV5-1	TRBJ2-1	.
SVLGGQSYEQY	TRBV29-1	TRBJ2-7	.
ASITSDPYEQY	TRBV2	TRBJ2-7	TRBD2
ASSFRGGLGHQPQH	TRBV28	TRBJ1-5	.
ASSHGGTGYEQY	TRBV7-2	TRBJ2-7	TRBD1
ASKRETDTQY	TRBV2	TRBJ2-3	TRBD2
SVVGQGAIYEQY	TRBV29-1	.	TRBD1
ASSPGQANTEAF	TRBV18	TRBJ1-1	TRBD1
ASGLGTVEAGNTEAF	TRBV5-1	TRBJ1-1	.
ASSLRGGEETQY	TRBV28	TRBJ2-5	.
ASSRGDRGGGETQY	TRBV9	TRBJ2-5	TRBD1
ASRPGGTDTQY	TRBV7-2	TRBJ2-3	TRBD2
ASSYSPGLNYEQY	TRBV6-5	TRBJ2-7	TRBD2
ASSLDRVEQF	TRBV19	TRBJ2-1	TRBD1
ASSSGQGMAHEQY	TRBV5-1	TRBJ2-7	TRBD1
ASSSPLAAPEHNEQF	TRBV7-9	TRBJ2-1	TRBD2
ASSLSQNNEQF	TRBV27	TRBJ2-1	.
ASSPGPRGGNEQF	TRBV4-3	TRBJ2-1	TRBD2
ASSSGQGHGYT	TRBV7-9	TRBJ1-2	TRBD1
ASSPRLGDSDNEQF	TRBV7-7	TRBJ2-1	.
ASSFPPIRGLIRPDSNQPQH	TRBV28	TRBJ1-5	TRBD1
ASSPSAPDSLNYGYT	TRBV18	TRBJ1-2	.
ASSQVGVGSEQY	TRBV4-2	TRBJ2-7	.
ASTRQAYPSYEQY	TRBV6-1	TRBJ2-7	.
ASSDLRGTNEKLF	TRBV25-1	TRBJ1-4	TRBD1
AFRFSETEPEDTDTQY	TRBV7-8	TRBJ2-3	.
ASMADFYYEQY	TRBV7-9	TRBJ2-7	.
SVRESYSYEQY	TRBV29-1	TRBJ2-7	.
ASINLLPRTGQGNQPQH	TRBV28	TRBJ1-5	TRBD1
ASSVGGQFNEKLF	TRBV9	TRBJ1-4	.
ASSLAGTANTGELF	TRBV5-5	TRBJ2-2	.
ASSPLSATGASSGANVLT	TRBV4-1	TRBJ2-6	TRBD1
ASRTRGSQPQH	TRBV19	TRBJ1-5	.